Presented here are 8 T cell receptor beta chains from one specimen sequenced in a study of blood T cell repertoires in COVID-19. TCRdb's table, derived via immunoSEQ multiplex PCR, lists solely in-frame clones and lacks some. The data show 70,000 to 90,000 clones, over 75% seen once. The specimen sequenced was peripheral blood. Every receptor here comes from a man aged 50 or older with COVID-19, enrolled during active disease.

V gene TRBV3-1 (or the pseudogene TRBV3-2) combines with J gene TRBJ2-4; TRBD2 matches 9 bases. Germline V gene data show CDR1 as LGHDT and CDR2 as YNNKEL (reference sequence). This CDR3 spans 14 amino acids. V was clipped by 1 base and J by 6 bases; unmatched bases: 1. Here the CDR3 reads CASSQVSGGNIQYF. In nucleotides, the CDR3 is TGTGCCAGCAGCCAAGTTAGCGGGGGAAACATTCAGTACTTC.

The CDR3 spells CASSYNRNQPQHF. The DNA for the CDR3 is TGCGCCAGCAGCTACAATCGCAATCAGCCCCAGCATTTT. The chain combines TRBV4-1 with TRBJ1-5; D remains ambiguous. The CDR3 runs to 13 residues. Germline V gene sequence: CDR1 MGHRA, CDR2 YSYEKL. V shed 5 bases and J shed 2 bases, with 7 bases lying between them.

The rearrangement joins TRBV18 to TRBJ1-3, with D perhaps matching TRBD1 (5 bases). CDR1 KGHSH and CDR2 LQKENI come from the germline V gene. Trimming took off 1 base at V and 4 bases at J, with 11 bases between the two ends. The CDR3 is 15 amino acids. In DNA form, the CDR3 reads TGTGCCAGCTCACCACTCCAGGGTCTGGGAAACACCATATATTTT. It yields the protein CASSPLQGLGNTIYF.

The chain combines TRBV6-5 with TRBJ1-3; no firm D call. V lost 6 bases and J lost 4, with 7 bases in between. CDR1 is MNHEY and CDR2 is SVGAGI in the germline V gene. The CDR3 totals 12 residues. The CDR3, as DNA: TGTGCCAGCAGGCTACAGGGAAACACCATATATTTT. Amino acid sequence: CASRLQGNTIYF.

J is TRBJ2-2 and V is TRBV4-3, with 15 positions matching TRBD2. Germline CDR1 LGHNA, CDR2 YSLEER. This CDR3 is built from 18 residues. With V trimmed by 4 bases and J by 4 bases, 7 bases remained unmatched. CDR3 sequence: CASSRNLGLAGGTGELFF. CDR3 DNA sequence: TGCGCCAGCAGCCGAAACTTGGGACTAGCGGGGGGCACCGGGGAGCTGTTTTTT.

This clone has more than one count but fewer than ten. V and J are TRBV28 and TRBJ1-2, with 7 bases lining up with TRBD1. This CDR3 is built from 14 residues. Germline V CDR1 and CDR2: MDHEN, SYDVKM. The trim removed 8 bases at V and 1 base at J, leaving 7 bases unmatched. The CDR3 is CASFRGTVNYGYTF. The CDR3 DNA reads as TGTGCCAGCTTTAGAGGGACAGTTAACTATGGCTACACCTTC.

The J gene is TRBJ1-6, the V gene TRBV30; 9 nucleotides align to TRBD1. The V segment lost 5 bases and the J segment 7 bases; nucleotides outside the gene matches: 0. The CDR3 length is 12 residues. The V gene's germline CDR1 is GTSNPN and CDR2 SVGIG (reference sequence). CDR3 sequence: CAWDRGNSPLHF. The CDR3 DNA reads TGTGCCTGGGACAGGGGGAATTCACCCCTCCACTTT.

The J gene is TRBJ1-2, the V gene TRBV6-5; D unresolved. V was clipped by 2 bases and J by 5 bases, with 9 bases between them. This CDR3 is built from 13 residues. Germline CDR1 MNHEY, CDR2 SVGAGI. In DNA form, the CDR3 reads TGTGCCAGCAGTTACATAGGACTGTATGGCTACACCTTC. As protein: CASSYIGLYGYTF.